Below, 26 T cell receptor beta chains from the same sample are listed, as sequenced in a study of T-cell memory formation after mild COVID-19. A single record per CDR3 protein comes from TCRdb applying MiXCR to the 5' RACE reads. The sample lists about 260,000 distinct CDR3 sequences, 8.2% seen once, with roughly 22% in the top ten. The sequenced sample consisted of PBMCs or a T cell subset sorted from them (not recorded which). These receptor sequences come from a man aged 18 to 29 who had mild COVID-19 (a few samples of this study predate the infection). Cell type and time point are not known.

This clonotype was counted at least ten times. The rearrangement joins TRBV12-3 or TRBV12-4 to TRBJ2-5, with D possibly being TRBD1 (6 bases). The V gene lost 6 bases and the J gene lost 3 bases, with 8 bases spanning the gap. The CDR3 consists of 12 residues. This chain's CDR3 is CASRRTEETQYF. The CDR3 DNA reads as TGTGCCAGCAGGAGGACAGAAGAGACCCAGTACTTC.

This chain links TRBV7-9 with TRBJ2-1; possible D gene TRBD2, 6 bases. Germline V gene sequence: CDR1 SEHNR, CDR2 FQNEAQ (reference sequence). Trimming removed 4 bases at V and 16 bases at J, with 20 bases between. There are 13 residues in the CDR3. The CDR3 coding sequence is TGTGCCAGCAGCTCTAGCGCCCTAGCGAAGGAATTCTTC. Translation gives CASSSSALAKEFF.

The rearrangement joins TRBV7-9 to TRBJ1-1, with a possible D match to TRBD1 (5 bases). Germline loops: CDR1 SEHNR, CDR2 FQNEAQ (reference sequence). CDR3 length: 18 residues. V lost 4 bases, J lost 0 bases, and 21 bases lay in between. DNA for the CDR3: TGTGCCAGCAGCTCACCCCCAGGGCAGGGCCTTATGAACACTGAAGCTTTCTTT. As protein: CASSSPPGQGLMNTEAFF.

This clonotype was seen a handful of times. V is TRBV7-8 and J is TRBJ1-6; tentatively, D is TRBD1 (5 bases). This CDR3 region has 15 residues. V was cut by 5 bases and J by 7 bases, with 15 bases left in between. The germline CDR1 and CDR2 sequences are SGHVS and FQNEAQ. The CDR3 coding sequence is TGTGCCAGCAGCACACACCGGAACAGGAATTCACCCCTCCACTTT. This codes for CASSTHRNRNSPLHF.

This clonotype was recorded at least ten times. The V and J genes are TRBV6-5 and TRBJ2-2; 7 bases are a match to TRBD2. The J segment lost 2 bases and the V segment lost 5 bases, leaving 5 bases of the junction unmatched. Per the germline V gene, CDR1 is MNHEY and CDR2 is SVGAGI. This CDR3 contains 15 residues. Written as DNA, the CDR3 is TGTGCCAGCAGTCCCGCGGGAGCTAACACCGGGGAGCTGTTTTTT. Protein sequence: CASSPAGANTGELFF.

CDR3 loop: CASTPEGNEQFF. The CDR3 nucleotides are TGTGCCAGCACCCCTGAAGGCAATGAGCAGTTCTTC. The chain couples TRBV5-4 to TRBJ2-1; D remains ambiguous. The V end lost 6 bases, the J end lost 6 bases, and 10 bases lay between the germline ends. The CDR3 sequence is 12 residues long. The germline V gene encodes CDR1 SGHNT and CDR2 YYREEE (reference sequence).

Here the CDR3 reads CASRGRGRVRWTEAFF. The CDR3 coding sequence is TGTGCCAGCCGGGGCAGGGGGCGCGTAAGATGGACTGAAGCTTTCTTT. The V and J genes are TRBV27 and TRBJ1-1, with 8 bases fitting TRBD1. The CDR3 length is 16 residues. Germline V CDR1 and CDR2: MNHEY, SMNVEV (reference sequence). The trim removed 8 bases at V and 5 bases at J, leaving 16 bases unmatched.

DNA of the CDR3: TGCGCCAGCAGCCCTACGGAGGGCCTAAATGAAAAACTGTTTTTT. Protein product: CASSPTEGLNEKLFF. The chain links TRBV5-1 to TRBJ1-4; D gene uncertain. The V end lost 4 bases, the J end lost 5 bases, and 15 bases lay between the germline ends. Germline V lookup: CDR1 SGHRS, CDR2 YFSETQ. The CDR3 sequence is 15 residues long.

This clonotype was picked up a small number of times. This rearrangement joins TRBV6-7 to TRBJ1-1, with D possibly matching TRBD1 (5 bases). TRBV6-7 is sorted into the ORF group, with uncertain function. The ends were cut back, 0 bases at V and 4 bases at J, with 15 bases in the middle. The CDR3 length is 16 residues. This CDR3 reads CASSYSGGRGATEAFF. CDR3 nucleotide sequence: TGTGCCAGCAGTTACTCGGGGGGGAGGGGAGCCACTGAAGCTTTCTTT.

The chain combines TRBV6-5 with TRBJ2-5; a possible D gene is TRBD1 (5 bases). V was shortened by 6 bases and J by 8 bases, with 13 bases between the two germline ends. CDR3 size: 12 residues. Germline values: CDR1 MNHEY, CDR2 SVGAGI. The CDR3: CASSRLRDTQYF. CDR3 bases: TGTGCCAGCAGCCGACTCAGGGATACCCAGTACTTC.

This clonotype was picked up many times. The chain joins TRBV7-3 to TRBJ2-2; 8 bases are a match to TRBD2. The CDR3 runs 17 residues. Germline values: CDR1 SGHTA, CDR2 FQGTGA. The junction had 10 bases not matched to a gene; V was cut back by 4 bases and J by 3 bases. The CDR3: CASSSHSISGDTGELFF. CDR3 bases: TGTGCCAGCAGCTCCCATTCTATTAGCGGGGACACCGGGGAGCTGTTTTTT.

The CDR3 protein is CASSPTARDSPLHF. The CDR3 DNA follows: TGTGCCAGCTCGCCGACGGCTCGCGATTCACCCCTCCACTTT. The genes are TRBV18 and TRBJ1-6; D gene unclear. Looked up from germline, CDR1 is KGHSH and CDR2 is LQKENI. CDR3 length: 14 residues. Between the trimmed V and J ends, which lost 6 bases and 8 bases, there was a span of 14 bases.

This clonotype was recorded many times. The chain joins TRBV5-6 to TRBJ2-3; D is unclear. CDR1 SGHDT and CDR2 YYEEEE come from the germline V gene. The CDR3 sequence is 11 residues long. V lost 4 bases, J lost 7 bases, and 7 bases lay in between. This CDR3 is CASSRRNTQYF. The CDR3 DNA follows: TGTGCCAGCAGCCGCAGAAATACGCAGTATTTT.

There are a few counts of this clonotype. This sequence joins TRBV4-3 and TRBJ2-2; D gene ambiguous. V shed 2 bases and J shed 0 bases, with 10 bases lying between them. The CDR3 runs to 16 residues. Per germline, CDR1 LGHNA and CDR2 YSLEER. The CDR3 coding sequence is TGCGCCAGCAGCCAACCCTTGACGGCGAACACCGGGGAGCTGTTTTTT. It encodes CASSQPLTANTGELFF.

The V gene is TRBV4-1, the J gene TRBJ1-5, with 7 bases lining up with TRBD1. V lost 1 base to trimming and J lost 4 bases; unmatched junction nucleotides: 7. Per germline, CDR1 MGHRA and CDR2 YSYEKL. The CDR3 sequence is 16 residues long. The CDR3 coding sequence is TGCGCCAGCAGCCAAGGTCAGGGGGGTCTGAATCAGCCCCAGCATTTT. Translated: CASSQGQGGLNQPQHF.

This clonotype came up many times. The chain is built from TRBV7-9 and TRBJ2-1; TRBD1 matches 7 bases. The J segment lost 0 bases and the V segment lost 8 bases, leaving 4 bases of the junction unmatched. The CDR3 covers 14 residues. Germline V gene lookup returns CDR1 SEHNR and CDR2 FQNEAQ (reference sequence). The CDR3 coding sequence is TGTGCCAGCGGATCAGGGGGCTCCTACAATGAGCAGTTCTTC. As protein: CASGSGGSYNEQFF.

This clonotype showed up many times. The chain carries TRBV5-1 and TRBJ2-3; D not certain. The length of the CDR3 is 15 residues. Trimming left V 0 bases short and J 4 bases short, with 12 bases between. Germline CDR1 reads SGHRS; CDR2 reads YFSETQ. The CDR3 loop reads CASSLDPAAADTQYF. The DNA for the CDR3 is TGCGCCAGCAGCTTGGACCCCGCGGCCGCAGATACGCAGTATTTT.

The chain uses TRBV7-2 and TRBJ1-4; D is uncertain. V lost 2 bases and J lost 10, with 23 bases in between. The germline V gene encodes CDR1 SGHTA and CDR2 FQGNSA. The CDR3 consists of 17 residues. CDR3 sequence reads: CASSLIGGVMGLGKLFF. The CDR3 DNA is TGTGCCAGCAGCTTAATTGGAGGAGTTATGGGTTTAGGAAAACTGTTTTTT.

A single count supports this clonotype. The chain couples TRBV12-3 or TRBV12-4 to TRBJ2-4; no clear D. V was clipped by 2 bases and J by 0 bases, with 8 bases between them. This CDR3 region has 15 residues. CDR3 sequence reads: CASSLFALAKNIQYF. For the CDR3, the DNA is TGTGCCAGCAGTTTATTTGCCCTAGCCAAAAACATTCAGTACTTC.

This clonotype was counted between two and nine times. The chain joins TRBV2 to TRBJ2-3, with 8 bases that match TRBD1. This CDR3 is built from 15 residues. Losses at the gene ends were 4 bases for V and 1 base for J; bases not matched to a gene: 4. In germline, CDR1 is SNHLY, CDR2 FYNNEI. The DNA of the CDR3 is TGTGCCAGCAGTGGACAGGGGCACGGCACAGATACGCAGTATTTT. It is translated as CASSGQGHGTDTQYF.

This clonotype has a handful of counts. This chain links TRBV2 with TRBJ2-3; D not resolved. V shed 3 bases and J shed 3 bases, with 4 bases lying between them. The CDR3 spans 12 residues. Per the germline V gene, CDR1 is SNHLY and CDR2 is FYNNEI. CDR3: CASSERTDTQYF. The CDR3 nucleotides read TGTGCCAGCAGTGAGAGAACAGATACGCAGTATTTT.

This clonotype was found a few times. The V and J genes are TRBV2 and TRBJ1-3; 7 bases are shared with TRBD1. The CDR3 loop spans 14 amino acids. The germline V gene has CDR1 SNHLY and CDR2 FYNNEI. Trimming removed 9 bases from V and 3 bases from J; junction bases left unmatched: 8. Here the CDR3 DNA reads TGTGCCAGGGGGACAGTTGGAAGTGGAAACACCATATATTTT. It yields the protein CARGTVGSGNTIYF.

V is TRBV29-1 and J is TRBJ2-1; 13 bases line up with TRBD2. This CDR3 has 17 residues. V dropped 2 bases and J dropped 6; count of bases not matched to a gene: 10. The V gene's germline CDR1 is SQVTM and CDR2 ANQGSEA. The CDR3 spells CSVEKVTSGGARNEQFF. CDR3 nucleotide sequence: TGCAGCGTTGAAAAGGTTACTAGCGGGGGGGCCCGCAATGAGCAGTTCTTC.

This clonotype was seen only a few times. This chain joins TRBV28 and TRBJ1-2, with D tentatively TRBD1 (6 bases). Germline CDR1 and CDR2: MDHEN and SYDVKM. The CDR3 loop spans 15 amino acids. The V and J ends lost 7 bases and 7 bases respectively, with 22 bases between them. The chain's CDR3 is CASTTIGLTGLGYTF. Written as DNA, the CDR3 is TGTGCCAGCACCACCATCGGCCTCACAGGGCTTGGCTACACCTTC.

The rearrangement links TRBV4-3 to TRBJ2-3; D remains unclear. Germline assignment: CDR1 LGHNA and CDR2 YSLEER. V was pared by 0 bases and J by 6 bases, with 16 bases between. CDR3 length equals 16 residues. The CDR3 spells CASSQEWTPLEDTQYF. For the CDR3, the DNA is TGCGCCAGCAGCCAAGAGTGGACGCCCCTAGAGGATACGCAGTATTTT.

In this sample, this clonotype turned up a few times. DNA for the CDR3: TGCGCCAGCAGCTTGGATAACTGGGTACTGGGCCAGAGCGATGGCTACACCTTC. Protein sequence: CASSLDNWVLGQSDGYTF. V usage is TRBV5-1 and J usage is TRBJ1-2; no clear D gene. Trimming shortened V by 0 bases and J by 6 bases, and 24 bases separated the two germline ends. Germline loops: CDR1 SGHRS, CDR2 YFSETQ. The CDR3 extends over 18 amino acids.